Listed below are T cell receptor beta chains from one sample, sequenced in a study of blood T cell repertoires in COVID-19. Data came from immunoSEQ multiplex PCR; TCRdb stores just in-frame clones and leaves some out. The table records approximately 250,000 clones, about 80% of them present only once. Sequences were obtained from PBMCs or T cells enriched from blood (not recorded which). Every receptor here comes from a man aged 35-49 years who had recovered from COVID-19. CDR3s include the opening cysteine and the closing phenylalanine or tryptophan. Only part of the rows carry a size: once, few, many, or a class if the clone is expanded.

>TRBV28|TRBJ1-3|-
CASTSYLGDIVGNTIYF
>TRBV15|TRBJ2-5|few
CATSRGLPETQYF
>TRBV13|TRBJ1-4|-
CASRPPGGAANEKLFF
>TRBV7-9|TRBJ1-5|-
CASSLGGTGNQPQHF
>TRBV10-3|TRBJ1-3|-
CAISESGQRNTIYF
>TRBV7-2|TRBJ1-4|-
CASSPGQGGETNEKLFF
>TRBV5-1|TRBJ1-1|-
CASSLEGTKFNTEAFF
>TRBV7-8|TRBJ2-7|few
CASSLALGGFYEQYF
>TRBV28|TRBJ1-2|-
CATIQGGGYGYTF
>TRBV7-6|TRBJ2-5|-
CASSLVRTSGETQYF
>TRBV28|TRBJ1-2|few
CASSLPGNYGYTF
>TRBV6-2/TRBV6-3|TRBJ1-2|few
CASSWDSRYGYTF
>TRBV7-8|TRBJ2-2|once
CASSLAGGTANTGELFF
>TRBV6-1|TRBJ1-5|-
CAGTWQSNQPQHF
>TRBV7-2|TRBJ1-1|-
CASSLAVSGTEAFF
>TRBV6-5|TRBJ2-7|-
CASKPPTGGEREQYF
>TRBV7-2|TRBJ1-3|-
CASSLDFNSGNTIYF
>TRBV2|TRBJ1-1|-
CARQQGEESEAFF
>TRBV4-2|TRBJ2-7|-
CASSQETVRDYGYEQYF
>TRBV30|TRBJ1-4|-
CALKTGGVEKLFF
>TRBV3-1/TRBV3-2|TRBJ1-1|-
CASSPRDGNTEAFF
>TRBV18|TRBJ2-6|-
CASSSRQSSSGANVLTF
>TRBV9|TRBJ2-2|few
CASRQDRFGELFF